Listed here are 30 T cell receptor beta chains from one sample, sequenced in a study of T cells after yellow fever vaccination. TCRdb processed the 5' RACE reads anew with MiXCR; each CDR3 protein has one entry. The table lists around 590,000 distinct CDR3 sequences, over 9% of them singletons. The specimen was PBMCs, collected on the day of the yellow fever booster vaccination. The receptors come from a young man who received the YFV17D yellow fever vaccine.

In its sample, this clonotype was seen a few times. The CDR3 DNA follows: TGTGCCTGGGGACAGGGCTTGAAGGGCGAGCAGTACTTC. Translation gives CAWGQGLKGEQYF. The V gene is TRBV30, the J gene TRBJ2-7, with 8 bases identical to TRBD1. J gave up 6 bases and V 5 bases, and 9 bases lay outside the gene matches. The germline gives CDR1 GTSNPN, CDR2 SVGIG (reference sequence). The CDR3 has 13 residues. Full variable domain (outside the CDR3, taken from reference TRBV30 and TRBJ2-7): SQTIHQWPATLVQPVGSPLSLECTVEGTSNPNLYWYRQAAGRGLQLLFYSVGIGQISSEVPQNLSASRPQDRQFILSSKKLLLSDSGFYLCAWGQGLKGEQYFGPGTRLTVT.

There are a few counts of this clonotype. V is TRBV5-5 and J is TRBJ2-2; TRBD2 is a possible D gene (5 bases). The CDR3 spans 16 residues. CDR1 and CDR2 (germline): SGHKS, YYEKEE (reference sequence). V was trimmed by 5 bases and J by 4 bases, leaving 18 bases between them. This CDR3 reads CASRPWSGTGTGELFF. CDR3 coding DNA: TGTGCCAGCAGGCCTTGGAGCGGCACGGGCACCGGGGAGCTGTTTTTT. Together with reference TRBV5-5 and TRBJ2-2, the CDR3 gives the full variable domain: DAGVTQSPTHLIKTRGQQVTLRCSPISGHKSVSWYQQVLGQGPQFIFQYYEKEERGRGNFPDRFSARQFPNYSSELNVNALLLGDSALYLCASRPWSGTGTGELFFGEGSRLTVL.

The J gene is TRBJ1-1, the V gene TRBV5-6; 9 positions match TRBD1. V shed 2 bases and J 0 bases; nucleotides not matched to a gene: 5. This CDR3 contains 16 residues. CDR1 is SGHDT and CDR2 is YYEEEE in the germline V gene. The CDR3 bases are TGTGCCAGCAGCTTAGGGACAGGGACCATGAACACTGAAGCTTTCTTT. This gives the protein CASSLGTGTMNTEAFF.

This clonotype was seen only a few times. The V call is TRBV5-6, the J call TRBJ1-5; D possibly corresponds to TRBD1 (5 bases). V was shortened by 6 bases and J by 3 bases, with 19 bases between the two germline ends. The CDR3 length is 16 residues. Germline lookup yields CDR1 SGHDT and CDR2 YYEEEE. CDR3 region: CASTTQAGWDNQPQHF. CDR3 coding DNA: TGTGCCAGCACCACCCAGGCAGGGTGGGACAATCAGCCCCAGCATTTT.

This clonotype appeared a few times. The rearrangement uses TRBV5-1 and TRBJ2-3; 7 nucleotides match TRBD2. Germline-derived CDR1 and CDR2 are SGHRS and YFSETQ. Trimming removed 1 base from V and 2 bases from J; junction bases left unmatched: 4. There are 15 residues in the CDR3. The CDR3 DNA reads TGCGCCAGCAGCTTGATTGCGGGGGACACAGATACGCAGTATTTT. Encoded protein: CASSLIAGDTDTQYF. Drawing the rest from reference TRBV5-1 and TRBJ2-3, the complete variable domain is KAGVTQTPRYLIKTRGQQVTLSCSPISGHRSVSWYQQTPGQGLQFLFEYFSETQRNKGNFPGRFSGRQFSNSRSEMNVSTLELGDSALYLCASSLIAGDTDTQYFGPGTRLTVL.

The rearrangement joins TRBV7-2 to TRBJ2-1; 8 bases map to TRBD1. This CDR3 has 14 amino acids. Germline V gene lookup returns CDR1 SGHTA and CDR2 FQGNSA. V shed 10 bases and J 1 base; nucleotides not matched to a gene: 6. The CDR3 region is CATSGQGSYNEQFF. Here the CDR3 DNA reads TGTGCCACCTCTGGACAGGGTTCCTACAATGAGCAGTTCTTC. Full variable domain (rest looked up from reference TRBV7-2 and TRBJ2-1): GAGVSQSPSNKVTEKGKDVELRCDPISGHTALYWYRQSLGQGLEFLIYFQGNSAPDKSGLPSDRFSAERTGGSVSTLTIQRTQQEDSAVYLCATSGQGSYNEQFFGPGTRLTVL.

The chain uses TRBV5-1 and TRBJ2-1, with TRBD1 matching over 7 bases. V shed 4 bases and J 8 bases; nucleotides not matched to a gene: 12. CDR3 length: 15 residues. CDR1 and CDR2 from the germline V gene are SGHRS and YFSETQ. The CDR3 nucleotides are TGCGCCAGCAGCCATAAACAGGGGAGAGGTTATGAGCAGTTCTTC. Protein product: CASSHKQGRGYEQFF. Together with reference TRBV5-1 and TRBJ2-1, the CDR3 gives the full variable domain: KAGVTQTPRYLIKTRGQQVTLSCSPISGHRSVSWYQQTPGQGLQFLFEYFSETQRNKGNFPGRFSGRQFSNSRSEMNVSTLELGDSALYLCASSHKQGRGYEQFFGPGTRLTVL.

The CDR3 coding sequence is TGCGCCAGCAGCCAGCCAGGGAACACCGGGGAGCTGTTTTTT. This codes for CASSQPGNTGELFF. This chain joins TRBV4-3 and TRBJ2-2; D unresolved. V lost 3 bases to trimming and J lost 1 base, with 6 bases between them. The length of the CDR3 is 14 residues. Germline V lookup: CDR1 LGHNA, CDR2 YSLEER.

The sample holds a few counts of this clonotype. V is TRBV7-3 and J is TRBJ2-4; 8 bases fit TRBD2. V was pared by 5 bases and J by 8 bases, with 8 bases of the junction left unmatched. In germline, CDR1 is SGHTA, CDR2 FQGTGA. The CDR3 has 14 amino acids. CDR3 sequence: CASSLSGSVDIQYF. CDR3 bases: TGTGCCAGCAGCCTCAGCGGGAGTGTAGACATTCAGTACTTC.

The V and J genes are TRBV30 and TRBJ2-1; TRBD2 agrees at 8 bases. The CDR3 spans 15 residues. Germline V gives CDR1 GTSNPN, CDR2 SVGIG (reference sequence). The V gene end was trimmed by 0 bases and the J gene end by 6 bases; junction bases not matched to a gene: 7. CDR3 nucleotide sequence: TGTGCCTGGAGTGTGCCTCGGGGGGGGTCCAATGAGCAGTTCTTC. It translates to CAWSVPRGGSNEQFF.

V is TRBV20-1 and J is TRBJ2-7; perhaps TRBD2 as D (5 bases). CDR1 and CDR2 from the germline V gene are DFQATT and SNEGSKA (reference sequence). Trimming pared 4 bases from V and 6 bases from J, leaving 13 bases between. CDR3 length: 12 amino acids. The CDR3 protein is CSAKTGLLEQYF. In nucleotides, the CDR3 is TGCAGTGCTAAAACCGGACTTCTCGAGCAGTACTTC.

In its sample, this clonotype was seen a few times. The chain joins TRBV9 to TRBJ1-1, with TRBD1 as a possible D gene (5 bases). CDR3 length: 15 residues. Germline loops: CDR1 SGDLS, CDR2 YYNGEE. Trimming left V 4 bases short and J 4 bases short, with 17 bases between. In DNA form, the CDR3 reads TGTGCCAGCAGCTCGAGTGGGGCGGCCGGCACTGAAGCTTTCTTT. Encoded protein: CASSSSGAAGTEAFF.

For this clonotype: One end of the junction varies from germline; a read error may be responsible. The chain employs TRBV30 and TRBJ2-1, with unresolved D. CDR1 is GTSNPN and CDR2 is SVGIG in the germline V gene (reference sequence). The CDR3 loop spans 15 amino acids. This CDR3 reads CAWCVRAIKDNEQFF. CDR3 in DNA: TGTGCCTGGTGTGTCCGAGCCATAAAAGACAATGAGCAGTTCTTC.

The chain is built from TRBV4-3 and TRBJ2-7; 8 bases align to TRBD1. With V trimmed by 4 bases and J by 2 bases, 7 bases remained unmatched. The CDR3 has 15 amino acids. CDR1 is LGHNA, CDR2 YSLEER, per germline. The CDR3 loop reads CASSLSGTGPYEQYF. For the CDR3, the DNA is TGCGCCAGCAGCCTTTCCGGGACAGGCCCCTACGAGCAGTACTTC.

Ten or more counts support this clonotype. This chain uses TRBV12-3 or TRBV12-4 with TRBJ2-2; D uncertain. Between the trimmed V and J ends, which lost 3 bases and 4 bases, there was a span of 9 bases. This CDR3 region has 14 residues. DNA for the CDR3: TGTGCCAGCAGTTTGGCGACTTCCACCGGGGAGCTGTTTTTT. Amino acid sequence: CASSLATSTGELFF.

This rearrangement joins TRBV20-1 to TRBJ1-5; unclear D gene. CDR1 and CDR2 (germline): DFQATT, SNEGSKA (reference sequence). CDR3 length equals 14 residues. With 5 bases removed from V and 2 bases from J, the gap between germline ends came to 13 bases. The CDR3 sequence is CSASTNVGNQPQHF. The CDR3 DNA follows: TGCAGTGCTTCGACCAATGTGGGCAATCAGCCCCAGCATTTT.

This clonotype came up a few times. The chain joins TRBV3-1 to TRBJ2-7, with 8 positions matching TRBD2. The J segment lost 2 bases and the V segment lost 3 bases, leaving 3 bases of the junction unmatched. Per germline, CDR1 LGHDT and CDR2 YNNKEL (reference sequence). There are 14 residues in the CDR3. As DNA, the CDR3 is TGTGCCAGCAGCCACCGGGAGGGAACCTACGAGCAGTACTTC. This sequence encodes CASSHREGTYEQYF.

This clonotype was seen more than once but under ten times. This sequence joins TRBV25-1 and TRBJ2-7; no reliable D call. In germline, CDR1 is MGHDK, CDR2 SYGVNS. The CDR3 loop spans 12 amino acids. V lost 4 bases and J 5 bases, leaving 9 bases between the germline ends. CDR3 bases: TGTGCCAGCAGTGCTCTGTCCCACGAGCAGTACTTC. Protein sequence: CASSALSHEQYF.

The V gene is TRBV23-1, the J gene TRBJ2-1, with 7 bases that match TRBD2. TRBV23-1 is identified as an open reading frame with a role that is uncertain. This CDR3 is built from 13 residues. V gave up 2 bases and J gave up 8 bases; unmatched junction bases: 3. In nucleotides, the CDR3 is TGCGCCAGCAGTCAAAGACTAGCCGATGAGCAGTTCTTC. Protein sequence: CASSQRLADEQFF.

This clonotype came up many times. The rearrangement joins TRBV4-3 to TRBJ2-7; 9 bases are shared with TRBD2. Germline CDR1 reads LGHNA; CDR2 reads YSLEER. V was clipped by 1 base and J by 3 bases; unmatched bases: 16. This CDR3 has 19 residues. CDR3 loop: CASSQGAGGLAPQDYEQYF. In DNA, the CDR3 is TGCGCCAGCAGCCAAGGGGCGGGGGGACTAGCCCCACAAGACTACGAGCAGTACTTC.

This clonotype was seen repeatedly, ten times or more. CDR3 nucleotides: TGTGCCAGCAGCGTAGCCCCCTCGGGGCAGGGGAAAGAGACCCAGTACTTC. Translated, it gives CASSVAPSGQGKETQYF. The J gene is TRBJ2-5, the V gene TRBV9; D may be TRBD1 (6 bases). Trimming took 0 bases from V and 3 from J, leaving 18 bases between them. The CDR3 has 17 amino acids. CDR1 and CDR2 (germline): SGDLS, YYNGEE.

The chain has TRBV24-1 and TRBJ2-3; 9 bases are a match to TRBD2. The CDR3 has 17 amino acids. J was trimmed by 3 bases and V by 4 bases; bases with no gene match: 10. Germline V gene data show CDR1 as KGHDR and CDR2 as SFDVKD. The CDR3 region is CATSDRLAGEGTDTQYF. The DNA for the CDR3 is TGTGCCACCAGTGACCGGTTAGCGGGAGAGGGAACAGATACGCAGTATTTT.

This clonotype occurred many times. The V gene is TRBV12-3 or TRBV12-4, the J gene TRBJ2-1; D may correspond to TRBD1 or TRBD2 (5 bases each). The CDR3 runs 11 residues. Trimming removed 3 bases from V and 9 bases from J, with 6 bases in between. The CDR3 DNA sequence: TGTGCCAGCAGTTTCGGGGCTGAGCAGTTCTTC. This codes for CASSFGAEQFF.

The sample holds a few counts of this clonotype. V usage is TRBV24-1 and J usage is TRBJ2-4; no definite D call. V was cut by 2 bases and J by 6 bases, with 7 bases left in between. This CDR3 region has 13 residues. The germline V gene has CDR1 KGHDR and CDR2 SFDVKD. The CDR3 loop reads CATSDSGVNIQYF. The CDR3 DNA is TGTGCCACCAGTGATTCTGGAGTAAACATTCAGTACTTC.

This clonotype was detected many times. This chain links TRBV15 with TRBJ2-2; D ambiguous. Trimming pared 2 bases from V and 6 bases from J, leaving 25 bases between. This CDR3 spans 19 amino acids. CDR1 and CDR2 (germline): LNHNV, YYDKDF (reference sequence). Here the CDR3 DNA reads TGTGCCACCAGCAGAAGTCCCACCTTTTGGGCCGCCCCACCCGGGGAGCTGTTTTTT. This sequence encodes CATSRSPTFWAAPPGELFF.

The chain uses TRBV6-2 or TRBV6-3 and TRBJ2-1; D is possibly TRBD1 (6 bases). The germline CDR1 and CDR2 sequences are MNHEY and SVGEGT. V was cut by 8 bases and J by 0 bases, with 11 bases left in between. The CDR3 runs to 14 residues. The CDR3 DNA follows: TGTGCCAGCGAGGGACAAAGCTCCTACAATGAGCAGTTCTTC. Amino acid sequence: CASEGQSSYNEQFF.

This clonotype was seen a few times. The V and J genes are TRBV20-1 and TRBJ2-1; D not resolved. The germline V gene has CDR1 DFQATT and CDR2 SNEGSKA (reference sequence). The CDR3 loop spans 13 amino acids. This chain's CDR3 is CSLSRSSYNEQFF. CDR3 DNA sequence: TGCAGCTTAAGTCGGAGCTCCTACAATGAGCAGTTCTTC.

V is TRBV5-1 and J is TRBJ2-1, with D maybe TRBD2 (10 bases). The CDR3 runs to 18 residues. Trimming shortened V by 5 bases and J by 11 bases, and 32 bases separated the two germline ends. Per the germline V gene, CDR1 is SGHRS and CDR2 is YFSETQ. CDR3 sequence (DNA): TGCGCCAGCAGTCCACTGGACAGGGGCGCTAGCGGGAGAGACCAGCAGTTCTTC. Its translation: CASSPLDRGASGRDQQFF.

This clonotype was seen a few times. V is TRBV20-1 and J is TRBJ2-3, with D possibly TRBD2 on 6 matching bases. Per germline, CDR1 DFQATT and CDR2 SNEGSKA (reference sequence). The germline V and J ends were trimmed by 3 bases and 0 bases, with 19 bases remaining between them. The CDR3 loop spans 17 amino acids. The CDR3 DNA follows: TGCAGTGCTAGGGGCTGGGCGGCGCGGGAAAGCACAGATACGCAGTATTTT. As protein: CSARGWAARESTDTQYF.

This chain links TRBV27 with TRBJ1-6; 7 bases fit TRBD1. The V gene end was trimmed by 2 bases and the J gene end by 6 bases; junction bases not matched to a gene: 4. The CDR3 extends over 15 amino acids. The germline CDR1 and CDR2 sequences are MNHEY and SMNVEV (reference sequence). This CDR3 is CASSLLGQFNSPLHF. The CDR3 coding sequence is TGTGCCAGCAGTTTACTGGGACAGTTTAATTCACCCCTCCACTTT.